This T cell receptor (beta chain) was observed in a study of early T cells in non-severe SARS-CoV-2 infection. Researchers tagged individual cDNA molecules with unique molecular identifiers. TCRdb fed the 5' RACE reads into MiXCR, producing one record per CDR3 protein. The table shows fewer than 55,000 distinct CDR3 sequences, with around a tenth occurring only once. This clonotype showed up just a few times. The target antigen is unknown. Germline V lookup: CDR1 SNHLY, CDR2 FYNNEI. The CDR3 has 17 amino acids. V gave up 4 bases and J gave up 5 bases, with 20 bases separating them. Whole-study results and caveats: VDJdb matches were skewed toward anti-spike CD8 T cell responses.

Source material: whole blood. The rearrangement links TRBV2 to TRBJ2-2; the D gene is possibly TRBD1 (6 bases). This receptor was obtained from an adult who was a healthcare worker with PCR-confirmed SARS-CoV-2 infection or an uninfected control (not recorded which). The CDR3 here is CASSGSTNRDVTGELFF. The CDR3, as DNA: TGTGCCAGCAGTGGCAGTACGAACAGGGATGTGACCGGGGAGCTGTTTTTT.